This passage covers 30 T cell receptor beta chains from one sample sequenced in a study of beta chain features in type 1 diabetes. Broader study findings: Shorter TCRB CDR3s, moderately but significantly so, marked every one of the four CD4+ subsets in Type 1 diabetes patients.

No cognate antigen is known for these TCRs. Expressed TCRB transcripts were sequenced because the entire RNA isolate underwent reverse transcription. The data were produced by immunoSEQ multiplex PCR, yet TCRdb's version contains in-frame clones alone and is incomplete. The sample has under 300,000 clones; approximately 13% are singletons. Specimen: naive CD4+ T cells from blood. The receptors shown here come from a man younger than 40 with type 1 diabetes.

This sequence joins TRBV25-1 and TRBJ1-2; 10 positions match TRBD1. The CDR3 has 14 amino acids. Germline CDR1 reads MGHDK; CDR2 reads SYGVNS. The V segment lost 4 bases and the J segment 8 bases; nucleotides outside the gene matches: 7. The CDR3 sequence is CASSGDRGRGGYTF. In nucleotides, the CDR3 is TGTGCCAGCAGTGGCGACAGGGGGCGGGGGGGCTACACCTTC.

This sequence joins TRBV5-1 and TRBJ2-7; a possible D gene is TRBD2 (6 bases). Deletions cut 1 base from V and 4 bases from J, with 12 bases between. The CDR3 runs 14 residues. Germline lookup yields CDR1 SGHRS and CDR2 YFSETQ. The CDR3 region has the DNA TGCGCCAGCAGCTTGACCCTGGGGGGATACGAGCAGTACTTC. This gives the protein CASSLTLGGYEQYF.

The chain carries TRBV15 and TRBJ2-5, with 7 bases lining up with TRBD1. Germline assignment: CDR1 LNHNV and CDR2 YYDKDF (reference sequence). The J segment lost 4 bases and the V segment lost 5 bases, leaving 1 base of the junction unmatched. The CDR3 is 12 amino acids. CDR3 sequence (DNA): TGTGCCACCAGCCGACAGGGAGAGACCCAGTACTTC. Protein product: CATSRQGETQYF. Full variable domain (remainder filled in from reference TRBV15 and TRBJ2-5): DAMVIQNPRYQVTQFGKPVTLSCSQTLNHNVMYWYQQKSSQAPKLLFHYYDKDFNNEADTPDNFQSRRPNTSFCFLDIRSPGLGDTAMYLCATSRQGETQYFGPGTRLLVL.

The chain carries TRBV5-1 and TRBJ1-2; 10 positions match TRBD1. The CDR3 is 15 amino acids. Per the germline V gene, CDR1 is SGHRS and CDR2 is YFSETQ. The V segment lost 3 bases and the J segment 6 bases; nucleotides outside the gene matches: 8. The CDR3: CASSSGQGPPDGYTF. The CDR3 nucleotides read TGCGCCAGCAGCTCGGGACAGGGGCCGCCGGATGGCTACACCTTC.

This clone has only a few counts. V is TRBV6-6 and J is TRBJ1-1, with D unresolved. The CDR3 is 14 residues long. CDR1 and CDR2 (germline): MNHNY, SVGAGI (reference sequence). The V end lost 5 bases, the J end lost 3 bases, and 13 bases lay between the germline ends. CDR3 loop: CASSPRGSYTEAFF. As DNA, the CDR3 is TGTGCCAGCAGTCCCAGAGGGTCCTACACTGAAGCTTTCTTT.

In its sample, this clone was seen a few times. The V and J genes are TRBV5-1 and TRBJ2-5, with D unresolved. The CDR3 totals 12 residues. Trimming stripped 4 bases from V and 2 bases from J, with 6 bases between. The V gene's germline CDR1 is SGHRS and CDR2 YFSETQ. The CDR3, as DNA: TGCGCCAGCAGCGAGTTACAAGAGACCCAGTACTTC. As protein: CASSELQETQYF.

CDR3: CASSVGTSGGRDTDTQYF. The CDR3 DNA sequence: TGTGCCAGCAGCGTCGGGACTAGCGGGGGGAGGGACACAGATACGCAGTATTTT. V is TRBV9 and J is TRBJ2-3; 15 bases map to TRBD2. The V and J ends lost 2 bases and 2 bases, in that order; junction bases with no gene match: 6. This CDR3 region has 18 residues. In germline, CDR1 is SGDLS, CDR2 YYNGEE.

The chain carries TRBV25-1 and TRBJ2-3; TRBD1 agrees at 7 bases. The length of the CDR3 is 15 residues. The germline CDR1 and CDR2 sequences are MGHDK and SYGVNS. V trimming: 5 bases; J trimming: 4 bases; junction bases outside the gene matches: 9. The CDR3, as DNA: TGTGCCAGCAGTAAACTACAGGGGACCGCAGATACGCAGTATTTT. Its protein product is CASSKLQGTADTQYF. The full variable domain, rest sourced from reference TRBV25-1 and TRBJ2-3, is EADIYQTPRYLVIGTGKKITLECSQTMGHDKMYWYQQDPGMELHLIHYSYGVNSTEKGDLSSESTVSRIRTEHFPLTLESARPSHTSQYLCASSKLQGTADTQYFGPGTRLTVL.

This clone was detected only a few times. The CDR3 DNA is TGCGCCAGCAGCCAAGCCTACAGGGGAAATTCGATGAACACTGAAGCTTTCTTT. Encoded protein: CASSQAYRGNSMNTEAFF. The chain employs TRBV4-1 and TRBJ1-1, with 7 bases that match TRBD1. This CDR3 has 18 residues. Germline V lookup: CDR1 MGHRA, CDR2 YSYEKL. Germline trimming cut 1 base from V and 0 bases from J; bases unmatched to any gene: 11.

This chain links TRBV5-1 with TRBJ2-1, with D possibly matching TRBD2 (6 bases). V was shortened by 1 base and J by 9 bases, with 14 bases between the two germline ends. Germline values: CDR1 SGHRS, CDR2 YFSETQ. The CDR3 spans 14 residues. CDR3 sequence reads: CASSLWGSGSEQFF. The CDR3 nucleotides are TGCGCCAGCAGCTTGTGGGGTAGCGGCAGTGAGCAGTTCTTC.

This clone was detected only a few times. The genes are TRBV29-1 and TRBJ1-1; 10 nucleotides line up with TRBD1. V shed 6 bases, J shed 5 bases, and the junction held 3 bases outside the gene matches. Germline CDR1 and CDR2: SQVTM and ANQGSEA. The length of the CDR3 is 12 residues. The CDR3 sequence: CSVGTGETEAFF. The CDR3 region has the DNA TGCAGCGTAGGGACAGGGGAAACTGAAGCTTTCTTT.

This rearrangement joins TRBV7-2 to TRBJ2-4; possibly TRBD2 for D (5 bases). V lost 3 bases and J lost 5, with 8 bases in between. This CDR3 spans 13 amino acids. Germline V gene lookup returns CDR1 SGHTA and CDR2 FQGNSA. The chain's CDR3 is CASSFRGQNIQYF. The CDR3, as DNA: TGTGCCAGCAGCTTTCGAGGGCAAAACATTCAGTACTTC.

The chain employs TRBV18 and TRBJ1-2; 7 nucleotides agree with TRBD1. With 8 bases clipped from V and 2 bases from J, the junction kept 11 bases outside the gene matches. The CDR3 totals 15 residues. Germline CDR1 and CDR2: KGHSH and LQKENI. CDR3 bases: TGTGCCAGCCGGCTGGCGCCGGACAGGAACTATGGCTACACCTTC. Translating it yields CASRLAPDRNYGYTF.

This clone was seen a handful of times. The V gene is TRBV7-2, the J gene TRBJ1-1; D is perhaps TRBD1 (6 bases). V lost 2 bases to trimming and J lost 4 bases, with 11 bases between them. There are 14 residues in the CDR3. CDR1 is SGHTA and CDR2 is FQGNSA in the germline V gene. CDR3 protein: CASSLRGSSTEAFF. DNA for the CDR3: TGTGCCAGCAGCTTAAGGGGGTCTAGCACTGAAGCTTTCTTT.

The chain is built from TRBV25-1 and TRBJ1-4, with 9 bases aligning to TRBD1. Germline loops: CDR1 MGHDK, CDR2 SYGVNS. Trimming at V came to 1 base and at J to 7 bases, leaving 4 bases not matched to a gene. CDR3 length: 15 amino acids. CDR3 in DNA: TGTGCCAGCAGTGAATCAAAACAGGGGGCTGAAAAACTGTTTTTT. Its translation is CASSESKQGAEKLFF.

In DNA form, the CDR3 reads TGTGCCAGCTCACCACGGGACGCGGGACACACTGAAGCTTTCTTT. It codes for CASSPRDAGHTEAFF. The gene calls are TRBV18 and TRBJ1-1; D might be TRBD1 (5 bases). The CDR3 has 15 amino acids. The V gene lost 1 base and the J gene lost 3 bases, with 12 bases spanning the gap. CDR1 and CDR2 (germline): KGHSH, LQKENI.

The CDR3: CASSQDGSTEQYF. The CDR3 region has the DNA TGTGCCAGCAGCCAAGATGGCTCCACCGAGCAGTACTTC. The genes are TRBV4-2 and TRBJ2-7, with D unclear. The CDR3 sequence is 13 residues long. V lost 0 bases and J lost 6, with 9 bases in between. CDR1 and CDR2 (germline): LGHNA, YNFKEQ.

CDR3 sequence (DNA): TGTGCCAGCAGGAGGACAGGGGTGAACACTGAAGCTTTCTTT. As protein: CASRRTGVNTEAFF. V usage is TRBV6-5 and J usage is TRBJ1-1, with 9 bases identical to TRBD1. Germline trimming cut 6 bases from V and 0 bases from J; bases unmatched to any gene: 2. CDR1 and CDR2 (germline): MNHEY, SVGAGI. This CDR3 region has 14 residues.

This CDR3 is CASSVAVSGRGETQYF. DNA for the CDR3: TGTGCCAGCAGCGTAGCGGTCAGCGGGAGAGGAGAGACCCAGTACTTC. V and J are TRBV9 and TRBJ2-5; 8 nucleotides line up with TRBD2. The CDR3 has 16 amino acids. Germline V lookup: CDR1 SGDLS, CDR2 YYNGEE. V dropped 0 bases and J dropped 4; count of bases not matched to a gene: 8.

The CDR3 sequence: CASSGTGGTDTQYF. CDR3 nucleotides: TGCGCCAGCAGTGGAACGGGGGGCACAGATACGCAGTATTTT. J is TRBJ2-3 and V is TRBV10-2; TRBD2 is a possible D gene (6 bases). Germline values: CDR1 WSHSY, CDR2 SAAADI. The CDR3 sequence is 14 residues long. The ends were cut back, 4 bases at V and 1 base at J, with 9 bases in the middle.

This chain joins TRBV5-1 and TRBJ1-2; D uncertain. The CDR3 covers 15 residues. Germline V gene sequence: CDR1 SGHRS, CDR2 YFSETQ. Trimming removed 0 bases from V and 2 bases from J, with 11 bases in between. In DNA form, the CDR3 reads TGCGCCAGCAGCTTGGCCGGCGGAGTGAACTATGGCTACACCTTC. Amino acid sequence: CASSLAGGVNYGYTF.

This chain uses TRBV18 with TRBJ1-1; D gene ambiguous. The germline CDR1 and CDR2 sequences are KGHSH and LQKENI. The CDR3 is 13 amino acids. The V end lost 3 bases, the J end lost 5 bases, and 10 bases lay between the germline ends. The CDR3 sequence: CASSPSVETEAFF. CDR3 coding DNA: TGTGCCAGCTCACCGTCGGTGGAGACTGAAGCTTTCTTT.

This clone was counted between two and nine times. The chain carries TRBV11-2 and TRBJ2-5; 12 nucleotides line up with TRBD2. J was trimmed by 2 bases and V by 4 bases; bases with no gene match: 2. This CDR3 region has 15 residues. Germline values: CDR1 SGHAT, CDR2 FQNNGV. The CDR3 reads CASSWGLAGQETQYF. The DNA of the CDR3 is TGTGCCAGCAGCTGGGGACTAGCGGGTCAAGAGACCCAGTACTTC.

This clone has just a few counts. The rearrangement links TRBV14 to TRBJ2-1; TRBD2 agrees at 8 bases. V trimming: 9 bases; J trimming: 4 bases; junction bases outside the gene matches: 8. Germline loops: CDR1 SGHDN, CDR2 FVKESK. The CDR3 extends over 14 amino acids. The CDR3 protein is CASAGSGIYNEQFF. CDR3 DNA: TGTGCCAGTGCAGGTAGCGGGATTTACAATGAGCAGTTCTTC.

This clone appeared a few times. This sequence joins TRBV7-9 and TRBJ2-1; 7 bases are shared with TRBD1. Germline loops: CDR1 SEHNR, CDR2 FQNEAQ (reference sequence). This CDR3 has 13 residues. The V and J ends lost 5 bases and 9 bases, in that order; junction bases with no gene match: 7. The CDR3 coding sequence is TGTGCCAGCAGCCGAACAGGGGTGGCTGAGCAGTTCTTC. Residues: CASSRTGVAEQFF.

The chain links TRBV5-1 to TRBJ2-7; D is ambiguous. Germline V gene lookup returns CDR1 SGHRS and CDR2 YFSETQ. The CDR3 sequence is 16 residues long. V dropped 0 bases and J dropped 1 base, with 14 bases sitting between them. The CDR3 sequence: CASSLVPTSKSYEQYF. The CDR3 bases are TGCGCCAGCAGCTTGGTTCCGACAAGTAAGTCCTACGAGCAGTACTTC.

This clone has more than one count but fewer than ten. This chain links TRBV5-1 with TRBJ2-3, with 8 bases fitting TRBD2. Germline-derived CDR1 and CDR2 are SGHRS and YFSETQ. J lost 2 bases, V lost 0 bases, and 2 bases had no gene match. The CDR3 has 15 amino acids. CDR3 nucleotide sequence: TGCGCCAGCAGCTTGGATAGCGGGGTCACAGATACGCAGTATTTT. Translating it yields CASSLDSGVTDTQYF.

This clone was detected a few times. DNA of the CDR3: TGTGCCAGCAGCGCGGGACCGGGGGGCTACACCTTC. This translates into CASSAGPGGYTF. This rearrangement joins TRBV2 to TRBJ1-2, with D perhaps matching TRBD1 (5 bases). V was cut by 6 bases and J by 8 bases, with 13 bases left in between. Germline V gene lookup returns CDR1 SNHLY and CDR2 FYNNEI. The length of the CDR3 is 12 residues. The full variable domain, with the rest looked up from reference TRBV2 and TRBJ1-2, is EPEVTQTPSHQVTQMGQEVILRCVPISNHLYFYWYRQILGQKVEFLVSFYNNEISEKSEIFDDQFSVERPDGSNFTLKIRSTKLEDSAMYFCASSAGPGGYTFGSGTRLTVV.

As DNA, the CDR3 is TGTGCCAGCAGCTTAGGGACTAGCGGGGGTTCAGATACGCAGTATTTT. It translates to CASSLGTSGGSDTQYF. This chain joins TRBV7-6 and TRBJ2-3, with 13 bases lining up with TRBD2. This CDR3 contains 16 residues. The germline V gene has CDR1 SGHVS and CDR2 FNYEAQ. V lost 1 base and J lost 4; bases outside the gene matches: 2.

The V gene is TRBV9, the J gene TRBJ1-2; D might be TRBD1 (5 bases). The CDR3 totals 16 residues. The V gene lost 3 bases and the J gene lost 4 bases, with 19 bases spanning the gap. Germline-derived CDR1 and CDR2 are SGDLS and YYNGEE. CDR3 coding DNA: TGTGCCAGCAGCGGGGGGGAGGAAGGAACCGCCTATGGCTACACCTTC. Protein sequence: CASSGGEEGTAYGYTF.